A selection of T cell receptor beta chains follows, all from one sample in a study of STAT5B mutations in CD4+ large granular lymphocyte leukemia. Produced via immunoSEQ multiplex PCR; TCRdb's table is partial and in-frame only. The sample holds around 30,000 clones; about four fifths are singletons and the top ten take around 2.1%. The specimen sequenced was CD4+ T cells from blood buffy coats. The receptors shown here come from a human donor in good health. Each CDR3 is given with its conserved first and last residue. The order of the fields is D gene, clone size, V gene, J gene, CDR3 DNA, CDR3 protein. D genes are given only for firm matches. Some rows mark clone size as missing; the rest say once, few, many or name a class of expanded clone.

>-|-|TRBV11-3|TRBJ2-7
TGTGCCAGCAGCTTAGGTGGCAGGGATTCCCACGAGCAGTACTTC
CASSLGGRDSHEQYF
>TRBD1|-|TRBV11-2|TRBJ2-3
TGTGCCAGCAGCCGCTCCGGGACAGGGGACCGTGGGGATACGCAGTATTTT
CASSRSGTGDRGDTQYF
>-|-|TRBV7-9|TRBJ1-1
TGTGCCAGCAGCTTAGAGCAGTCTGGGGCTTTCTTT
CASSLEQSGAFF
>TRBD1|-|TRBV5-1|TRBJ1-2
TGCGCCAGCAGCTTTCTTGGGACAGGGGATAATGGCTACACCTTC
CASSFLGTGDNGYTF
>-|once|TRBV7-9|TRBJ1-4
TGTGCCAGCAGCTTCGGCAAGGCCAGGGCTAATGAAAAACTGTTTTTT
CASSFGKARANEKLFF
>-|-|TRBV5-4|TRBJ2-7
TGTGCCAGCAGCCAAGCGGGGGGACAGGTTGAGTACGAGCAGTACTTC
CASSQAGGQVEYEQYF
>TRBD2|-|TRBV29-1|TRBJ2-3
TGCAGCGCTTCACCCAGCGGGAGCGGCACAGATACGCAGTATTTT
CSASPSGSGTDTQYF
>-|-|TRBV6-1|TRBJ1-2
TGTGCCAGCAACGGTGGAGTTGGCTACACCTTC
CASNGGVGYTF
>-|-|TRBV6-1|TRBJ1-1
TGTGCCAGCAGTGAACTCTGGGGAACTGAAGCTTTCTTT
CASSELWGTEAFF
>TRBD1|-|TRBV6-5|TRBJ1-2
TGTGCCAGCAGTTACTCGCAGGGGGGATTGTATGGCTACACCTTC
CASSYSQGGLYGYTF
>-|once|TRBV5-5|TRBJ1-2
TGTGCCAGCACCGGGGACTTTGGGGGCTACACCTTC
CASTGDFGGYTF